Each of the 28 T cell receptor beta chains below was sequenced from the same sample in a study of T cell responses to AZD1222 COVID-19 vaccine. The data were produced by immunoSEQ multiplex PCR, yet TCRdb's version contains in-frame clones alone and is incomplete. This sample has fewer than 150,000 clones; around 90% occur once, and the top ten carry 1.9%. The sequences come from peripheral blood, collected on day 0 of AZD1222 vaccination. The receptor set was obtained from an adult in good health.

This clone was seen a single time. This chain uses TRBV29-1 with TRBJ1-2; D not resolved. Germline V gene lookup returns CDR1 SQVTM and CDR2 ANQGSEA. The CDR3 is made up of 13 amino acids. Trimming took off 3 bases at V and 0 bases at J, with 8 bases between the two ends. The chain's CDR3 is CSVERYTNYGYTF. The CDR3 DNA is TGCAGCGTTGAGAGGTACACTAACTATGGCTACACCTTC.

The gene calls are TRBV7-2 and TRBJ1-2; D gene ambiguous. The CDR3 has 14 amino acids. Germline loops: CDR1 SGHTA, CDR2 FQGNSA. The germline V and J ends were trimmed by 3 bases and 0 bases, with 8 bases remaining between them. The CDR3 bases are TGTGCCAGCAGCTTTTTAGGGACTAACTATGGCTACACCTTC. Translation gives CASSFLGTNYGYTF.

CDR3 region: CASSDDGSEADTQYF. DNA for the CDR3: TGTGCCAGCAGTGACGATGGCAGTGAGGCAGATACGCAGTATTTT. The V gene is TRBV6-4, the J gene TRBJ2-3; D remains ambiguous. Trimming removed 2 bases at V and 4 bases at J, with 13 bases between. The germline CDR1 and CDR2 sequences are MRHNA and SNTAGT. This CDR3 contains 15 residues.

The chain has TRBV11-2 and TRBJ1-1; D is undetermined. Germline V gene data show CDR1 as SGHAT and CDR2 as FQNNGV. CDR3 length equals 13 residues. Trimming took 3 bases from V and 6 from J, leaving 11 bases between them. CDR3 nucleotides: TGTGCCAGCAGCTTCGTTACTGGCCCTGAAGCTTTCTTT. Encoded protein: CASSFVTGPEAFF.

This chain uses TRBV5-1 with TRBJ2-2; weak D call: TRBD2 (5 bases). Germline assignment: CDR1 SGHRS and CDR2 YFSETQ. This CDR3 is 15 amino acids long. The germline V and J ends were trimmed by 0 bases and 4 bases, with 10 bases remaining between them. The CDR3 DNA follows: TGCGCCAGCAGCTTGGAGGAGGTGGGCACCGGGGAGCTGTTTTTT. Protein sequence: CASSLEEVGTGELFF.

The CDR3 here is CASSHLSGVEQYF. DNA of the CDR3: TGTGCCAGCAGCCATCTTTCGGGAGTAGAGCAGTACTTC. V is TRBV3-1 (or the pseudogene TRBV3-2) and J is TRBJ2-7, with D possibly matching TRBD2 (6 bases). The germline V gene encodes CDR1 LGHDT and CDR2 YNNKEL (reference sequence). The V and J ends lost 3 bases and 7 bases respectively, with 13 bases between them. This CDR3 has 13 residues.

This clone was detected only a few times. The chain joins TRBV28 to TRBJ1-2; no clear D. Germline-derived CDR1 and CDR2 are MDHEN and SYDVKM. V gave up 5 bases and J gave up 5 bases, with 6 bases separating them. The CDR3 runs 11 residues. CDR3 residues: CASSATYGYTF. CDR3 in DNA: TGTGCCAGCAGTGCCACATATGGCTACACCTTC.

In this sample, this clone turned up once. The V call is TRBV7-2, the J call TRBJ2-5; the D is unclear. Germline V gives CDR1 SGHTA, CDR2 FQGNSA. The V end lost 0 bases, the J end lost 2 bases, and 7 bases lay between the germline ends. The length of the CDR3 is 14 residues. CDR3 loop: CASSLAFRQETQYF. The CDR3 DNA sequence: TGTGCCAGCAGCTTAGCTTTCAGACAAGAGACCCAGTACTTC. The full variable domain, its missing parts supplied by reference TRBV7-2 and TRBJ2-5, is GAGVSQSPSNKVTEKGKDVELRCDPISGHTALYWYRQSLGQGLEFLIYFQGNSAPDKSGLPSDRFSAERTGGSVSTLTIQRTQQEDSAVYLCASSLAFRQETQYFGPGTRLLVL.

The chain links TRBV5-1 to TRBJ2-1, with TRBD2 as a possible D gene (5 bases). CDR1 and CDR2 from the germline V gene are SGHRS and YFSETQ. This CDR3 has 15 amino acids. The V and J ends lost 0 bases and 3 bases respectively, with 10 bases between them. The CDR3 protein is CASSLVSSYYNEQFF. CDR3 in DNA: TGCGCCAGCAGCTTGGTATCTAGCTACTACAATGAGCAGTTCTTC.

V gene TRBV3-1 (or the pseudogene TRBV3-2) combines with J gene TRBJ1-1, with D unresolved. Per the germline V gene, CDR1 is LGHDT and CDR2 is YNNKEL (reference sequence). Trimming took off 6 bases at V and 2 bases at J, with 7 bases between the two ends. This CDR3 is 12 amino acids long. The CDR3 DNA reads TGTGCCAGCAGACGTCAAAACACTGAAGCTTTCTTT. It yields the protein CASRRQNTEAFF.

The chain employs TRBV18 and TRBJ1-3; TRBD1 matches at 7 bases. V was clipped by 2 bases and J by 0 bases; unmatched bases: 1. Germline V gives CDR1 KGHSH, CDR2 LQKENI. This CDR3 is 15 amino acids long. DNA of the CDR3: TGTGCCAGCTCACCATGGGACAGCTCTGGAAACACCATATATTTT. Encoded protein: CASSPWDSSGNTIYF.

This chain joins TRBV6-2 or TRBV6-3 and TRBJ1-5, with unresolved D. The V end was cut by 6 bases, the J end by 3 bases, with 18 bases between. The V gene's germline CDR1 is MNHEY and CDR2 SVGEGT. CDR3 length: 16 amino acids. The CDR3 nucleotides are TGTGCCAGCAGCCGACGGACGGTAAGATACAATCAGCCCCAGCATTTT. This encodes CASSRRTVRYNQPQHF.

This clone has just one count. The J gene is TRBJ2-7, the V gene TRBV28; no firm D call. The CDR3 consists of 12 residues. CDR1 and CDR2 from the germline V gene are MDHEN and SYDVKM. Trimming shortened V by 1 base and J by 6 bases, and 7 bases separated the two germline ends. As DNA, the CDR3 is TGTGCCAGCAGTTTATCGGGTCCCGAGCAGTACTTC. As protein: CASSLSGPEQYF.

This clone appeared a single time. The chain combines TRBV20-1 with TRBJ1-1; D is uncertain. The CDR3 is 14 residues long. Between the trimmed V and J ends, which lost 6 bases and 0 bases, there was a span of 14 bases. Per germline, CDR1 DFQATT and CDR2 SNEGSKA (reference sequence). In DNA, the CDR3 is TGCAGTGCAAGTGCGTCTACTTTGAACACTGAAGCTTTCTTT. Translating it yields CSASASTLNTEAFF.

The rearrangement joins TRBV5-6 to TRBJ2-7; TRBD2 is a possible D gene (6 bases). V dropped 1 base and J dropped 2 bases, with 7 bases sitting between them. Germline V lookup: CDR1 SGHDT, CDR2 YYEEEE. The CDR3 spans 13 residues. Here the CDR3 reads CASSLLATYEQYF. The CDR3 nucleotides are TGTGCCAGCAGCTTGCTAGCGACCTACGAGCAGTACTTC.

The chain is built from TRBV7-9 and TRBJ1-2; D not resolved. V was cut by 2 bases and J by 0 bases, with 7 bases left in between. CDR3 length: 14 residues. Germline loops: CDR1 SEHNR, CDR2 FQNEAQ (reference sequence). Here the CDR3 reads CASSLITSNYGYTF. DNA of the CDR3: TGTGCCAGCAGCTTAATAACATCTAACTATGGCTACACCTTC.

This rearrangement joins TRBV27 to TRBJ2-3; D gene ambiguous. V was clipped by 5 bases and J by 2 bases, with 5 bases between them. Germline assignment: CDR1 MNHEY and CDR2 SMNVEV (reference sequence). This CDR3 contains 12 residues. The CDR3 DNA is TGTGCCAGCAGTCCTTACACAGATACGCAGTATTTT. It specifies CASSPYTDTQYF.

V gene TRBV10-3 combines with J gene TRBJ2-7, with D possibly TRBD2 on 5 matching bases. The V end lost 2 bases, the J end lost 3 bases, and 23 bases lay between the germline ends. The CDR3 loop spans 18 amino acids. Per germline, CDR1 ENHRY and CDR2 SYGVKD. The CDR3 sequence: CAISEPSRTPGVGYEQYF. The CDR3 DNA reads TGTGCCATCAGTGAGCCGTCTCGGACTCCCGGGGTGGGCTACGAGCAGTACTTC.

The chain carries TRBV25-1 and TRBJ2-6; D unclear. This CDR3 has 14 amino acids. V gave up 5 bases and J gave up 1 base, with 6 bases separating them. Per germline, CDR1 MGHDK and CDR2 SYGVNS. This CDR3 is CASSLGSGANVLTF. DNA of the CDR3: TGTGCCAGCAGTCTGGGTTCTGGGGCCAACGTCCTGACTTTC.

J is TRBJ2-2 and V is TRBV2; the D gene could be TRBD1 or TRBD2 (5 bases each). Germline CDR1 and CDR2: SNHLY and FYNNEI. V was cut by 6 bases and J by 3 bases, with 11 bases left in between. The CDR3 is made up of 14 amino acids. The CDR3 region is CASRGDRDTGELFF. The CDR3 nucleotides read TGTGCCAGCAGAGGGGACCGAGACACCGGGGAGCTGTTTTTT.

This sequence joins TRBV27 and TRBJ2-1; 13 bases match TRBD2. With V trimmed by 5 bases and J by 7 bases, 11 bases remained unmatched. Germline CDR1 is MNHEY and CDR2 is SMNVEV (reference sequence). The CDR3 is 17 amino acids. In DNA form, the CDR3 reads TGTGCCAGCAGTCTCCCCCCACTAGCGGGAGGGCCAAATGAGCAGTTCTTC. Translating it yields CASSLPPLAGGPNEQFF.

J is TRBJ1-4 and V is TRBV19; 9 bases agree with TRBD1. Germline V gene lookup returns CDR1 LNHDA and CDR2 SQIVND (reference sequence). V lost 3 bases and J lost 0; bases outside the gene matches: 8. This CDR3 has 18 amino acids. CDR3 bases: TGTGCCAGTAGTATCGGACAGGGGTCGTACGCAACTAATGAAAAACTGTTTTTT. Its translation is CASSIGQGSYATNEKLFF.

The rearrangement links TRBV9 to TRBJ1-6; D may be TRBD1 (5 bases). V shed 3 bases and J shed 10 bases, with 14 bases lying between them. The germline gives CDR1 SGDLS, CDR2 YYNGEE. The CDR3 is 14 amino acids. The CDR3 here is CASSGSGPASPLHF. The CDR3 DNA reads TGTGCCAGCAGCGGGTCGGGGCCCGCGTCACCCCTCCACTTT.

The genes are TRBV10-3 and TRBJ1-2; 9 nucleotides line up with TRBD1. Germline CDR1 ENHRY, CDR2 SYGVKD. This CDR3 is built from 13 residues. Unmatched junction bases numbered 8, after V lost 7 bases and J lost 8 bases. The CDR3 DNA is TGTGCCATCACGGGACAGGGTGTACGAGGCTACACCTTC. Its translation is CAITGQGVRGYTF.

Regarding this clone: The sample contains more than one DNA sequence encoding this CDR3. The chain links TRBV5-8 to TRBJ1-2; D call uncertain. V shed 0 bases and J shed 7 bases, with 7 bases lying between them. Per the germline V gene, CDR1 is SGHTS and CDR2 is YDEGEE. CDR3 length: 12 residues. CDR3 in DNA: TGTGCCAGCAGCTTGGCCGTGGGTGGCTACACCTTC. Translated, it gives CASSLAVGGYTF.

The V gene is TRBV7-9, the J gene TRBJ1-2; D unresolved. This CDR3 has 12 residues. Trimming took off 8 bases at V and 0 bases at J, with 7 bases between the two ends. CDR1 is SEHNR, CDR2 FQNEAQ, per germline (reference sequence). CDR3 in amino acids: CASSTPNYGYTF. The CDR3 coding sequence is TGTGCCAGCTCTACACCTAACTATGGCTACACCTTC.

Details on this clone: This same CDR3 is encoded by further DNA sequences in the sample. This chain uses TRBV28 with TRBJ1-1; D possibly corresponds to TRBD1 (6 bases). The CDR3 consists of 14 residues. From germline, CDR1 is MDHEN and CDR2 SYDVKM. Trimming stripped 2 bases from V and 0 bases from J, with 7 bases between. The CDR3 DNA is TGTGCCAGCAGTTTAGGGACATTGAACACTGAAGCTTTCTTT. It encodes CASSLGTLNTEAFF.

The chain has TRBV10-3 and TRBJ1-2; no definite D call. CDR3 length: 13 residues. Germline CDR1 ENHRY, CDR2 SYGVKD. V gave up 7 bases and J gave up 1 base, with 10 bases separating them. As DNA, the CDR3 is TGTGCCATCAATAGGGATTATAACTATGGCTACACCTTC. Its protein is CAINRDYNYGYTF.